Following are 28 T cell receptor beta chains from one sample sequenced in a study of cytomegalovirus exposure and HLA in healthy donors. Primers for the PCR totalled 60 Vbeta and 13 Jbeta. Produced via immunoSEQ multiplex PCR; TCRdb's table is partial and in-frame only. Of around 190,000 clones in the sample, 70% to 90% were seen once. The sample taken for sequencing was PBMCs. Receptors originate from a woman in her twenties or thirties in good health and CMV-seronegative.

The chain recombines TRBV15 with TRBJ2-5, with unresolved D. Trimming cost V 5 bases and J 3 bases, with 10 bases left between them. The CDR3 totals 13 residues. In germline, CDR1 is LNHNV, CDR2 YYDKDF (reference sequence). The CDR3 bases are TGTGCCACCAGCCCCCGACGGGAAGAGACCCAGTACTTC. It specifies CATSPRREETQYF.

V usage is TRBV6-6 and J usage is TRBJ2-1, with D maybe TRBD2 (6 bases). V was pared by 8 bases and J by 5 bases, with 13 bases between. The CDR3 spans 13 residues. The germline CDR1 and CDR2 sequences are MNHNY and SVGAGI (reference sequence). This CDR3 reads CASQRGINNEQFF. The CDR3 nucleotides read TGTGCCAGCCAACGCGGGATCAACAATGAGCAGTTCTTC.

The rearrangement links TRBV9 to TRBJ1-6; D is perhaps TRBD1 (5 bases). V dropped 3 bases and J dropped 5 bases, with 9 bases sitting between them. Germline V CDR1 and CDR2: SGDLS, YYNGEE. This CDR3 has 14 amino acids. The CDR3: CASSARQNNSPLHF. For the CDR3, the DNA is TGTGCCAGCAGCGCGCGACAGAATAATTCACCCCTCCACTTT.

This sequence joins TRBV18 and TRBJ1-1; a weak D match, TRBD1 (5 bases). Trimming took off 0 bases at V and 3 bases at J, with 14 bases between the two ends. The CDR3 spans 16 residues. CDR1 KGHSH and CDR2 LQKENI come from the germline V gene. The CDR3, as DNA: TGTGCCAGCTCACCACCGGCTCCTGGGGCGTACACTGAAGCTTTCTTT. Protein: CASSPPAPGAYTEAFF.

This chain links TRBV19 with TRBJ1-4, with 8 bases matching TRBD1. Germline V gene lookup returns CDR1 LNHDA and CDR2 SQIVND (reference sequence). This CDR3 spans 16 amino acids. V shed 3 bases and J 7 bases; nucleotides not matched to a gene: 10. The CDR3 nucleotides read TGTGCCAGTAGTATTACAATCCAGGGGGCGTCTGAAAAACTGTTTTTT. Protein sequence: CASSITIQGASEKLFF.

The chain couples TRBV7-9 to TRBJ2-7, with 12 positions matching TRBD2. Germline assignment: CDR1 SEHNR and CDR2 FQNEAQ (reference sequence). V was clipped by 4 bases and J by 2 bases; unmatched bases: 6. The CDR3 consists of 16 residues. Written as DNA, the CDR3 is TGTGCCAGCAGCTACGGACTAGCGGGGCCCCCCTACGAGCAGTACTTC. It translates to CASSYGLAGPPYEQYF.

This clone appeared once. The rearrangement uses TRBV7-6 and TRBJ2-2, with 9 positions matching TRBD1. Germline V gene lookup returns CDR1 SGHVS and CDR2 FNYEAQ. This CDR3 comprises 15 residues. The trim removed 5 bases at V and 6 bases at J, leaving 7 bases unmatched. CDR3: CASSPSRQGAGELFF. CDR3 in DNA: TGTGCCAGCAGCCCATCCCGACAGGGGGCCGGGGAGCTGTTTTTT.

J is TRBJ2-1 and V is TRBV7-9, with D possibly matching TRBD2 (6 bases). CDR1 is SEHNR and CDR2 is FQNEAQ in the germline V gene (reference sequence). The V end lost 1 base, the J end lost 6 bases, and 7 bases lay between the germline ends. The CDR3 totals 13 residues. The CDR3, as DNA: TGTGCCAGCAGCTTAGGGGACTTCAATGAGCAGTTCTTC. Its protein is CASSLGDFNEQFF. The variable domain in full, with the rest retrieved from reference TRBV7-9 and TRBJ2-1, is DTGVSQNPRHKITKRGQNVTFRCDPISEHNRLYWYRQTLGQGPEFLTYFQNEAQLEKSRLLSDRFSAERPKGSFSTLEIQRTEQGDSAMYLCASSLGDFNEQFFGPGTRLTVL.

This clone appeared once. The chain is built from TRBV14 and TRBJ2-3; perhaps TRBD1 as D (5 bases). Germline V gene lookup returns CDR1 SGHDN and CDR2 FVKESK. The CDR3 runs 17 residues. With 0 bases removed from V and 1 base from J, the gap between germline ends came to 14 bases. The CDR3 loop reads CASSQDPPGSGTDTQYF. Here the CDR3 DNA reads TGTGCCAGCAGCCAAGACCCCCCAGGGTCAGGCACAGATACGCAGTATTTT. Drawing the rest from reference TRBV14 and TRBJ2-3, the complete variable domain is EAGVTQFPSHSVIEKGQTVTLRCDPISGHDNLYWYRRVMGKEIKFLLHFVKESKQDESGMPNNRFLAERTGGTYSTLKVQPAELEDSGVYFCASSQDPPGSGTDTQYFGPGTRLTVL.

V gene TRBV5-1 combines with J gene TRBJ2-7, with D possibly TRBD2 on 5 matching bases. The CDR3 sequence is 16 residues long. CDR1 SGHRS and CDR2 YFSETQ come from the germline V gene. V shed 4 bases and J shed 0 bases, with 17 bases lying between them. The CDR3 DNA reads TGCGCCAGCAGCATTTCCGGGCCCGGAGGCTCCTACGAGCAGTACTTC. Translated: CASSISGPGGSYEQYF.

CDR3 DNA: TGTGCCAGCAGCTTGGTTAGCAAAAACATTCAGTACTTC. Protein sequence: CASSLVSKNIQYF. This chain links TRBV5-6 with TRBJ2-4; no definite D call. The CDR3 has 13 residues. Germline V gene data show CDR1 as SGHDT and CDR2 as YYEEEE. Trimming stripped 0 bases from V and 3 bases from J, with 4 bases between. Based on the CDR3 plus reference TRBV5-6 and TRBJ2-4, the full variable domain is DAGVTQSPTHLIKTRGQQVTLRCSPKSGHDTVSWYQQALGQGPQFIFQYYEEEERQRGNFPDRFSGHQFPNYSSELNVNALLLGDSALYLCASSLVSKNIQYFGAGTRLSVL.

The CDR3 sequence: CASSLRTGPNSPLHF. Written as DNA, the CDR3 is TGTGCCAGCAGTCTACGGACAGGGCCTAATTCACCCCTCCACTTT. The chain employs TRBV5-5 and TRBJ1-6; 8 nucleotides match TRBD1. The CDR3 has 15 residues. Germline V gene data show CDR1 as SGHKS and CDR2 as YYEKEE (reference sequence). The junction had 7 bases not matched to a gene; V was cut back by 5 bases and J by 6 bases.

This chain's CDR3 is CASSAIQGADNEQFF. The CDR3 DNA reads TGTGCCAGCAGTGCAATTCAGGGGGCAGACAATGAGCAGTTCTTC. The chain is built from TRBV6-1 and TRBJ2-1; TRBD1 matches at 8 bases. Looked up from germline, CDR1 is MNHNS and CDR2 is SASEGT. After removal of 4 bases from V and 5 bases from J, the junction contained 7 bases not matched to a gene. CDR3 length equals 15 residues.

This chain uses TRBV11-2 with TRBJ1-5; tentatively, D is TRBD1 (6 bases). Germline CDR1 reads SGHAT; CDR2 reads FQNNGV. The V and J ends lost 0 bases and 1 base respectively, with 7 bases between them. This CDR3 region has 15 residues. The CDR3 sequence: CASSLDTGSNQPQHF. The CDR3 nucleotides are TGTGCCAGCAGCTTAGACACAGGGAGCAATCAGCCCCAGCATTTT.

The chain employs TRBV10-3 and TRBJ1-1; D is unresolved. The CDR3 has 16 residues. Trimming shortened V by 4 bases and J by 0 bases, and 15 bases separated the two germline ends. Germline CDR1 ENHRY, CDR2 SYGVKD. The CDR3 nucleotides are TGTGCCATCAGTGGAAGCGGTATATCCATGAACACTGAAGCTTTCTTT. It is translated as CAISGSGISMNTEAFF.

V gene TRBV2 combines with J gene TRBJ2-5, with D possibly being TRBD1 (6 bases). The CDR3 totals 14 residues. Germline V lookup: CDR1 SNHLY, CDR2 FYNNEI. Trimming cost V 5 bases and J 0 bases, with 10 bases left between them. This chain's CDR3 is CASSPGTYQETQYF. The CDR3 bases are TGTGCCAGCAGTCCCGGGACATACCAAGAGACCCAGTACTTC.

This chain links TRBV28 with TRBJ2-7; D is unresolved. V gave up 5 bases and J gave up 2 bases, with 10 bases separating them. Germline V gene sequence: CDR1 MDHEN, CDR2 SYDVKM. This CDR3 is 13 amino acids long. DNA for the CDR3: TGTGCCAGCAGTGGTGGCATAACCTACGAGCAGTACTTC. It yields the protein CASSGGITYEQYF. Supplemented by reference TRBV28 and TRBJ2-7, the full variable domain reads DVKVTQSSRYLVKRTGEKVFLECVQDMDHENMFWYRQDPGLGLRLIYFSYDVKMKEKGDIPEGYSVSREKKERFSLILESASTNQTSMYLCASSGGITYEQYFGPGTRLTVT.

Details on this clone: The identical CDR3 is also encoded by other nucleotide sequences in the sample. The chain joins TRBV9 to TRBJ2-1; TRBD1 aligns across 7 bases. Per the germline V gene, CDR1 is SGDLS and CDR2 is YYNGEE. The CDR3 sequence is 13 residues long. The J segment lost 4 bases and the V segment lost 4 bases, leaving 2 bases of the junction unmatched. The CDR3 region has the DNA TGTGCCAGCAGCCCCAGGGGGTACAATGAGCAGTTCTTC. Protein product: CASSPRGYNEQFF.

The chain carries TRBV5-1 and TRBJ1-3, with no clear D. Germline values: CDR1 SGHRS, CDR2 YFSETQ. CDR3 length equals 15 residues. Trimming shortened V by 0 bases and J by 0 bases, and 7 bases separated the two germline ends. The CDR3: CASSLAGDSGNTIYF. For the CDR3, the DNA is TGCGCCAGCAGCTTGGCCGGGGACTCTGGAAACACCATATATTTT.

The CDR3 DNA reads TGCGCCAGCAGCCAAATAGCGGGGCGTGGAGAGACCCAGTACTTC. This translates into CASSQIAGRGETQYF. This rearrangement joins TRBV4-1 to TRBJ2-5; 8 bases are shared with TRBD2. Trimming cost V 2 bases and J 4 bases; bases outside gene matches: 6. The CDR3 runs to 15 residues. CDR1 MGHRA and CDR2 YSYEKL come from the germline V gene.

This sequence joins TRBV9 and TRBJ2-2, with 9 bases fitting TRBD2. Germline V gene sequence: CDR1 SGDLS, CDR2 YYNGEE. The length of the CDR3 is 16 residues. Trimming cost V 7 bases and J 7 bases; bases outside gene matches: 14. The CDR3 bases are TGTGCCAGCGAAAGGAGGGCGGGAGGGCCCGGCGGGGAGCTGTTTTTT. This translates into CASERRAGGPGGELFF.

The chain links TRBV12-5 to TRBJ2-2; a possible D gene is TRBD1 (5 bases). CDR3 length equals 13 residues. Germline V gene lookup returns CDR1 LGHNT and CDR2 FRNRAP. The V end lost 6 bases, the J end lost 1 base, and 6 bases lay between the germline ends. The CDR3 DNA reads TGTGCTAGTGGCAGGGAGAACACCGGGGAGCTGTTTTTT. It translates to CASGRENTGELFF.

The chain is built from TRBV4-1 and TRBJ2-7; the match to TRBD2 covers 7 bases. Germline V lookup: CDR1 MGHRA, CDR2 YSYEKL. The CDR3 totals 13 residues. V shed 6 bases and J 2 bases; nucleotides not matched to a gene: 4. DNA for the CDR3: TGCGCCAGCAGGGCAGCGGGGACCTACGAGCAGTACTTC. Amino acids: CASRAAGTYEQYF.

The chain is built from TRBV15 and TRBJ2-5; no clear D. Trimming cost V 0 bases and J 5 bases, with 10 bases left between them. Per the germline V gene, CDR1 is LNHNV and CDR2 is YYDKDF (reference sequence). The CDR3 sequence is 14 residues long. CDR3 sequence reads: CATSRDRTRETQYF. In DNA, the CDR3 is TGTGCCACCAGCAGAGATCGCACCCGGGAGACCCAGTACTTC.

This clone was seen a few times. CDR3: CASSPGQINTEAFF. In DNA form, the CDR3 reads TGTGCCAGTAGTCCTGGACAGATTAACACTGAAGCTTTCTTT. This chain joins TRBV19 and TRBJ1-1, with D possibly being TRBD1 (6 bases). Trimming left V 5 bases short and J 2 bases short, with 12 bases between. There are 14 residues in the CDR3. The V gene's germline CDR1 is LNHDA and CDR2 SQIVND (reference sequence).

The J gene is TRBJ2-1, the V gene TRBV7-9; 7 bases map to TRBD1. This CDR3 comprises 15 residues. Germline CDR1 SEHNR, CDR2 FQNEAQ (reference sequence). The trim removed 5 bases at V and 5 bases at J, leaving 9 bases unmatched. The CDR3 region is CASSRRGTVHNEQFF. In DNA, the CDR3 is TGTGCCAGCAGCCGAAGAGGGACAGTACACAATGAGCAGTTCTTC. Full variable domain (missing parts from reference TRBV7-9 and TRBJ2-1): DTGVSQNPRHKITKRGQNVTFRCDPISEHNRLYWYRQTLGQGPEFLTYFQNEAQLEKSRLLSDRFSAERPKGSFSTLEIQRTEQGDSAMYLCASSRRGTVHNEQFFGPGTRLTVL.

V gene TRBV6-1 combines with J gene TRBJ1-5, with 7 bases that match TRBD1. V lost 3 bases to trimming and J lost 7 bases; unmatched junction nucleotides: 3. The CDR3 covers 13 residues. Germline V gives CDR1 MNHNS, CDR2 SASEGT. CDR3 sequence (DNA): TGTGCCAGCAGTGAGAGGGGGCAGCAGCCCCAGCATTTT. Translated, it gives CASSERGQQPQHF.

The rearrangement uses TRBV9 and TRBJ2-1; D remains unclear. V was trimmed by 2 bases and J by 5 bases, leaving 11 bases between them. The CDR3 runs to 14 residues. Per germline, CDR1 SGDLS and CDR2 YYNGEE. The DNA for the CDR3 is TGTGCCAGCAGCGTCTCCGGGTATAACAATGAGCAGTTCTTC. The encoded protein is CASSVSGYNNEQFF.